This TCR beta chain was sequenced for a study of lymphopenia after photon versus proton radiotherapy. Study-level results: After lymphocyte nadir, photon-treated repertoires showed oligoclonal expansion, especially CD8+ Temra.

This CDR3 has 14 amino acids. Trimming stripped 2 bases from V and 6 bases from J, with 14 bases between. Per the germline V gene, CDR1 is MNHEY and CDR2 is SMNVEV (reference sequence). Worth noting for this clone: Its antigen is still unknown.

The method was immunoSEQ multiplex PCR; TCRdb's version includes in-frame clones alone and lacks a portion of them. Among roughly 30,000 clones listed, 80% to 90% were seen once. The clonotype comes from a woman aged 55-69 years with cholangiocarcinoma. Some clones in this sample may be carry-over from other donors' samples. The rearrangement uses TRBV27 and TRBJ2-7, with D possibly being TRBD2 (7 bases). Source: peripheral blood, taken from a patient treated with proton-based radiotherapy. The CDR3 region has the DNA TGTGCCAGCAGTTTAACGGGGGGCGCGACCGAGCAGTACTTC. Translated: CASSLTGGATEQYF.